This entry describes one T cell receptor (beta chain). This record belongs to a study of T cells in localized non-small cell lung cancer. The method was immunoSEQ multiplex PCR; TCRdb's version includes in-frame clones alone and lacks a portion of them. The sample includes 31,000 or so clones, about 89% seen only once; the top ten take about a tenth. The sequence derives from a woman aged 40 to 75 with stage I lung adenocarcinoma. The sample here was peripheral blood, taken before any cancer treatment.

The CDR3 loop reads CASSSDRTEAFF. The CDR3 coding sequence is TGTGCCAGCTCTTCCGACAGGACTGAAGCTTTCTTT. This sequence joins TRBV18 and TRBJ1-1, with TRBD1 as a possible D gene (6 bases). Germline values: CDR1 KGHSH, CDR2 LQKENI. The CDR3 is 12 amino acids. V lost 6 bases and J 5 bases, leaving 10 bases between the germline ends.